A single sample is the source of the 3 T cell receptor beta chains below, sequenced in a study of T cell responses to AZD1222 COVID-19 vaccine. Assay used: immunoSEQ multiplex PCR; TCRdb lists only in-frame clones, some missing. The repertoire includes 150,000 to 190,000 clones, about 89% of them detected once, and roughly a tenth sits in the top ten. This specimen was peripheral blood, taken 28 days after the second AZD1222 dose. The source is an adult who received the AZD1222 COVID-19 vaccine.

The chain is built from TRBV6-1 and TRBJ2-2, with TRBD2 as a possible D gene (6 bases). CDR3 length: 15 amino acids. Trimming removed 3 bases from V and 8 bases from J, with 16 bases in between. CDR1 and CDR2 (germline): MNHNS, SASEGT. The CDR3 here is CASSDLPGVAGELFF. CDR3 DNA: TGTGCCAGCAGTGACCTCCCGGGAGTAGCTGGGGAGCTGTTTTTT.

This clone turned up a few times. This sequence joins TRBV3-1 (or the pseudogene TRBV3-2) and TRBJ1-1; the D is unclear. The V end lost 4 bases, the J end lost 11 bases, and 17 bases lay between the germline ends. The CDR3 totals 13 residues. Germline CDR1 reads LGHDT; CDR2 reads YNNKEL (reference sequence). The chain's CDR3 is CASSPHELEGAFF. The CDR3 bases are TGTGCCAGCAGCCCCCACGAGCTCGAGGGTGCTTTCTTT.

The chain is built from TRBV14 and TRBJ2-3; a weak D match, TRBD1 (5 bases). The CDR3 covers 14 residues. V lost 0 bases and J 4 bases, leaving 8 bases between the germline ends. Germline V lookup: CDR1 SGHDN, CDR2 FVKESK. The CDR3 region has the DNA TGTGCCAGCAGCCAAGACAGGGTTCCAGATACGCAGTATTTT. Protein: CASSQDRVPDTQYF.